This T cell receptor beta chain was sequenced during a study of blood T cell repertoires in COVID-19. As for the study in general: Collection of acute and convalescent COVID-19 samples took place in the United States, Italy and Spain. The analysed material was cDNA or gDNA that came from T cells, B-cell-depleted T cells, or PBMCs.

This clone has just a few counts. The ends were cut back, 0 bases at V and 4 bases at J, with 16 bases in the middle. This CDR3 contains 16 residues. Germline CDR1 reads SGDLS; CDR2 reads YYNGEE. A Seattle source enrolled patients during active infection and followed them longitudinally. Data came from immunoSEQ multiplex PCR; TCRdb stores just in-frame clones and leaves some out. This table has some 180,000 clones, 84% appearing once. Sequencing input: peripheral blood. The chain employs TRBV9 and TRBJ2-5; D might be TRBD1 (6 bases). The source of this sequence is an elderly woman with COVID-19, enrolled during active disease. The CDR3 here is CASSVAPAGERETQYF. DNA of the CDR3: TGTGCCAGCAGCGTAGCTCCTGCAGGGGAAAGAGAGACCCAGTACTTC.